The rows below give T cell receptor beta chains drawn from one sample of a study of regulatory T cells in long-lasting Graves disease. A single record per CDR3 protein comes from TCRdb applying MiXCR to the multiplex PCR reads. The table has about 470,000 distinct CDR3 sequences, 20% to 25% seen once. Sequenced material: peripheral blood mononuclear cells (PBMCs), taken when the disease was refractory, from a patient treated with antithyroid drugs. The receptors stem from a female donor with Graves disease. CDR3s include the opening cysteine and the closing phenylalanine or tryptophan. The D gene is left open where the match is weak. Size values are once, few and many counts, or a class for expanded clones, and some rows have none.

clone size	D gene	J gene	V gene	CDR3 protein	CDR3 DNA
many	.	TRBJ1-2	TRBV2	CASRADSWDYGYTF	TGTGCCAGCAGAGCAGACAGTTGGGACTATGGCTACACCTTC
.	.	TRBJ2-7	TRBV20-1	CSARGRALIYEQYF	TGCAGTGCTAGAGGGAGGGCGCTTATCTACGAGCAGTACTTC
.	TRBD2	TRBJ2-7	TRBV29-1	CSVEVGASGLHF	TGCAGCGTTGAAGTTGGGGCTAGCGGACTTCACTTC
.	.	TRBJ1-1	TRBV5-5	CATTVSGFFVGTEAFF	TGTGCCACCACCGTCTCAGGGTTTTTTGTGGGCACTGAAGCTTTCTTT
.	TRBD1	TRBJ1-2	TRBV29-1	CSVVGQGASGYTF	TGCAGCGTTGTTGGGCAGGGGGCTTCTGGCTACACCTTC
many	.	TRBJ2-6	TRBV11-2	CASSSRGGSYSGANVLTF	TGTGCCAGCAGCTCTCGAGGGGGGTCCTACTCTGGGGCCAACGTCCTGACTTTC
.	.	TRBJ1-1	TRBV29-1	CSAKGGRVNTEAFF	TGCAGCGCCAAAGGCGGTAGGGTGAACACTGAAGCTTTCTTT
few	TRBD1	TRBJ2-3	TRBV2	CASSPQGQGSDTQYF	TGTGCCAGCAGTCCCCAGGGACAGGGGTCAGATACGCAGTATTTT
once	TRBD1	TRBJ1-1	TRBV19	CASSMTGMYTEAFF	TGTGCCAGTAGCATGACAGGGATGTACACTGAAGCTTTCTTT
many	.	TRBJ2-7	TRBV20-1	CSARDQAGGEQYF	TGCAGTGCTAGAGATCAGGCCGGCGGTGAGCAGTACTTC
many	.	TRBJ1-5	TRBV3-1	CASSQVEGPQHF	TGTGCCAGCAGCCAAGTAGAGGGGCCCCAGCATTTT
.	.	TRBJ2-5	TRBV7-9	CASSFVTGTQETQYF	TGTGCCAGCAGCTTCGTGACAGGCACCCAGGAGACCCAGTACTTC
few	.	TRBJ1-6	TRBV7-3	CASSLSRASGSPLHF	TGTGCCAGCAGCCTTTCCAGGGCGAGTGGATCACCCCTCCACTTT
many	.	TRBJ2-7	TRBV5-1	CASSLDRQGLSYEQYF	TGCGCCAGCAGCTTGGATCGTCAGGGCCTCTCCTACGAGCAGTACTTC
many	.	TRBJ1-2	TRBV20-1	CSASRDTPNYGYTF	TGCAGTGCTAGTCGAGACACCCCTAACTATGGCTACACCTTC
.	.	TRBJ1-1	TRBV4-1	CASSQVAERREAFF	TGCGCCAGCAGCCAAGTGGCCGAACGCAGGGAAGCTTTCTTT
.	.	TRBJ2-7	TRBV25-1	CASSLGLFYEQYF	TGTGCCAGCAGCCTAGGACTGTTCTACGAGCAGTACTTC
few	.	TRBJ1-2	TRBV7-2	CASRIAGQGGGYTF	TGTGCCAGCAGAATAGCGGGGCAGGGAGGCGGCTACACCTTC
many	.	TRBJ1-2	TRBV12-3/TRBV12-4	CASSFRTEYPYTF	TGTGCCAGCAGTTTCCGGACAGAGTACCCCTACACCTTC
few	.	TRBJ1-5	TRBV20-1	CSASGRQGGNQPQHF	TGCAGTGCTAGTGGGCGTCAGGGTGGCAATCAGCCCCAGCATTTT
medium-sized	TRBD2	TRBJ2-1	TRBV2	CASERERGEQFF	TGTGCCAGCGAGCGGGAGAGAGGTGAGCAGTTCTTC
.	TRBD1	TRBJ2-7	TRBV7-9	CASSLPGQGHGEQYF	TGTGCCAGCAGCCTCCCTGGACAGGGTCATGGCGAGCAGTACTTC
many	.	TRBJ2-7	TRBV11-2	CASSANRDPLYEQYF	TGTGCCAGCAGCGCCAACCGGGACCCCCTTTACGAGCAGTACTTC
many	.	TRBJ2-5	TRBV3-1	CASTWGEETQYF	TGTGCCAGCACATGGGGCGAAGAGACCCAGTACTTC
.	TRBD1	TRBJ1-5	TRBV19	CASSSDRAQPQHF	TGTGCCAGTAGCAGTGACAGGGCTCAGCCCCAGCATTTT
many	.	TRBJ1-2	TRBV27	CASSLLEGGYGYTF	TGTGCCAGCAGTTTATTGGAGGGGGGGTATGGCTACACCTTC
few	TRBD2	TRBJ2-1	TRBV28	CASSLRLAEQFF	TGTGCCAGCAGCCTTAGACTAGCCGAGCAGTTCTTC
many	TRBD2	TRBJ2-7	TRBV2	CASSTPRRGYNEQYF	TGTGCCAGCAGTACCCCGCGGCGGGGGTATAACGAGCAGTACTTC
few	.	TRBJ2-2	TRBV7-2	CASTFNSQGTGELFF	TGTGCCAGCACCTTTAATTCACAGGGAACCGGGGAGCTGTTTTTT
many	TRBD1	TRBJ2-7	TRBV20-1	CSASGTVHSYEQYF	TGCAGTGCTAGTGGGACAGTCCACTCCTACGAGCAGTACTTC
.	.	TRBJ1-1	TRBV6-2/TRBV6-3	CASSYSWARGAFF	TGTGCCAGCAGTTACTCTTGGGCTCGTGGGGCTTTCTTT
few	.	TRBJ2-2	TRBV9	CASSVAPRDGELFF	TGTGCCAGCAGCGTAGCTCCGCGGGACGGGGAGCTGTTTTTT
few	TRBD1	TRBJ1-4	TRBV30	CAWSRTGGESEKLFF	TGTGCCTGGAGTAGGACAGGGGGCGAGAGTGAAAAACTGTTTTTT
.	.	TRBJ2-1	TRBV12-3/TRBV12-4	CASSLAWGKVSYNEQFF	TGTGCCAGCAGTTTGGCATGGGGGAAAGTCTCCTACAATGAGCAGTTCTTC
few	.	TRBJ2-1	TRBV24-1	CATSPGGLHNEQFF	TGTGCCACCAGCCCCGGCGGGCTTCACAATGAGCAGTTCTTC
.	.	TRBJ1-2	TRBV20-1	CSAASPGSDYGYTF	TGCAGTGCTGCAAGTCCCGGGTCGGACTATGGCTACACCTTC
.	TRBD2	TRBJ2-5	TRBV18	CASSPPWDYQEAQYF	TGTGCCAGCTCACCACCCTGGGACTACCAAGAGGCCCAGTACTTC
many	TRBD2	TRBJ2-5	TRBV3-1	CASSQGRLAIQETQYF	TGTGCCAGCAGCCAAGGCCGACTAGCGATACAAGAGACCCAGTACTTC
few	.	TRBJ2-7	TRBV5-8	CASSHGAYEQYF	TGTGCCAGCAGCCACGGGGCCTACGAGCAGTACTTC
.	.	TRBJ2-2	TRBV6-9	CASSYTDTGELFF	TGTGCCAGCAGTTACACAGATACCGGGGAGCTGTTTTTT
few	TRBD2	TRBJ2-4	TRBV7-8	CASSQRRGENIQYF	TGTGCCAGCAGCCAACGCCGGGGGGAAAACATTCAGTACTTC
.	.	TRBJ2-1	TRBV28	CASSRQRRSGNEQFF	TGTGCCAGCAGTAGACAGCGACGATCGGGCAATGAGCAGTTCTTC
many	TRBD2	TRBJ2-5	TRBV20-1	CSARGRMTSGKKETQYF	TGCAGTGCTAGAGGGCGGATGACTAGCGGGAAGAAAGAGACCCAGTACTTC
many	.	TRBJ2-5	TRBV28	CASSPWGPAARETQYF	TGTGCCAGCAGTCCGTGGGGGCCCGCCGCCAGAGAGACCCAGTACTTC
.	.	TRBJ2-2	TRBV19	CASSMVRQAINTGELFF	TGTGCCAGTAGTATGGTGCGACAGGCAATTAACACCGGGGAGCTGTTTTTT